Sequencing of this TCR beta chain was carried out in a study of cytomegalovirus exposure and HLA in healthy donors. Points from the study as a whole: As immune exposure information, only CMV serostatus was available. Cytomegalovirus-associated status was assigned to fewer than 200 TCR beta chains.

A multiplex PCR was run with 60 Vbeta primers and 13 Jbeta primers. Here immunoSEQ multiplex PCR was the method, and the copy in TCRdb shows in-frame clones only, minus some. The table lists 120,000 to 150,000 clones, roughly 75% of them singletons. The CDR3 runs 12 residues. The germline gives CDR1 MNHNS, CDR2 SASEGT. With 3 bases removed from V and 10 bases from J, the gap between germline ends came to 12 bases. The table lists this clone with a few counts. Its cognate antigen is unknown. The sample taken for sequencing was PBMCs. The sequence was obtained from a man aged 35 to 55 in good health and CMV-seronegative. The chain carries TRBV6-1 and TRBJ2-5; tentatively, D is TRBD1 (6 bases). CDR3 coding DNA: TGTGCCAGCAGTGAGACAGGAGTGGGCCAGTACTTC. Protein: CASSETGVGQYF.